These 5 T cell receptor beta chains were sequenced from one sample in a study of CD8 T cells in ankylosing spondylitis. Study-level points and caveats: Characteristic, it appeared, of ankylosing spondylitis blood was a TCR beta motif of about eight highly homologous variants.

TCRdb re-called the 5' RACE reads through MiXCR, storing one row per CDR3 protein. The sample lists roughly 670,000 distinct CDR3 sequences; around 19% were seen once. The antigens for these receptors are not known. The specimen was blood, either unsorted or a sorted T cell fraction (not recorded which). These receptors originate from a male donor with ankylosing spondylitis.

Note on this clonotype: The junction shows a germline mismatch at one end, possibly a read error. V and J are TRBV20-1 and TRBJ2-7; maybe TRBD1 (6 bases). CDR1 and CDR2 from the germline V gene are DFQATT and SNEGSKA (reference sequence). This CDR3 has 14 amino acids. As DNA, the CDR3 is TGCAGTGCTAGACAACAGGGATATTCCTACCAGCAGTACTTC. As protein: CSARQQGYSYQQYF.

This clonotype was counted ten times or more. This chain uses TRBV4-1 with TRBJ2-2; perhaps TRBD2 as D (5 bases). Germline values: CDR1 MGHRA, CDR2 YSYEKL. V lost 0 bases to trimming and J lost 4 bases, with 12 bases between them. The CDR3 covers 16 residues. The CDR3 region has the DNA TGCGCCAGCAGCCAAGATGTGCCGGGGAGCACCGGGGAGCTGTTTTTT. It encodes CASSQDVPGSTGELFF.

A few counts support this clonotype. The chain couples TRBV12-3 or TRBV12-4 to TRBJ2-7; the match to TRBD2 covers 7 bases. V gave up 5 bases and J gave up 5 bases; unmatched junction bases: 12. CDR3 length equals 15 residues. The CDR3 protein is CASSPSGGSTNEQYF. The CDR3, as DNA: TGTGCCAGCAGTCCCTCGGGCGGGAGTACCAACGAGCAGTACTTC.

Only a few counts were recorded for this clonotype. The J gene is TRBJ1-2, the V gene TRBV2, with a weak D call TRBD1 (5 bases). Germline V gives CDR1 SNHLY, CDR2 FYNNEI. This CDR3 comprises 14 residues. With 0 bases removed from V and 7 bases from J, the gap between germline ends came to 12 bases. CDR3 bases: TGTGCCAGCAGTGAAGCGCATGGGGCAGGTGGCTACACCTTC. Encoded protein: CASSEAHGAGGYTF.

The rearrangement links TRBV6-2 or TRBV6-3 to TRBJ1-1, with a tentative D call TRBD1 (6 bases). V gave up 10 bases and J gave up 3 bases, with 18 bases separating them. From germline, CDR1 is MNHEY and CDR2 SVGEGT. CDR3 length equals 14 residues. The chain's CDR3 is CAIRDRGGDTEAFF. DNA for the CDR3: TGTGCCATTCGGGATCGAGGGGGAGACACTGAAGCTTTCTTT.